The clone carrying this TCR beta chain was recorded once. Its cognate antigen is unknown. This record comes from a study of OX40 agonist ivuxolimab in advanced cancers. Study details: All patients had ivuxolimab intravenously every 2 weeks at 0.01 to 10 mg/kg. Having had anti-PD-1, anti-PD-L1 or anti-CTLA-4 therapy before was allowed, and about 42% had some.

Clones were sequenced by immunoSEQ multiplex PCR, and TCRdb holds only the in-frame ones, with some missing. The table includes about 98,000 clones, 85% to 95% detected once. Study-wide findings and caveats: Clonal expansion among partial responders at 0.1-3.0 mg/kg ranked near the lowest.

Trimming left V 0 bases short and J 11 bases short, with 12 bases between. CDR1 and CDR2 (germline): SGHKS, YYEKEE (reference sequence). CDR3 length: 13 residues. Sequencing used CD4+ or CD8+ T cells sorted from blood, obtained in a trial of the OX40 agonist ivuxolimab. This chain links TRBV5-5 with TRBJ2-4; D unresolved. The TCR was taken from an adult with an advanced solid tumor such as melanoma, head and neck, liver or kidney cancer. The CDR3 coding sequence is TGTGCCAGCAGCTTGGAGGTCCCCGAGGTTCAGTACTTC. Protein sequence: CASSLEVPEVQYF.